A single T cell receptor beta chain is shown here with its context. These data belong to a study of OX40 agonist ivuxolimab in advanced cancers. Study information: Each dose-escalation patient presented with hepatocellular carcinoma, melanoma, renal cell or head and neck cancer.

Data came from immunoSEQ multiplex PCR; TCRdb stores just in-frame clones and leaves some out. The table records some 85,000 clones, over 75% of them present only once. Trimming stripped 6 bases from V and 5 bases from J, with 8 bases between. This CDR3 has 11 amino acids. In germline, CDR1 is MNHNS, CDR2 SASEGT. The sequence was collected from an adult with an advanced solid tumor such as melanoma, head and neck, liver or kidney cancer. The V call is TRBV6-1, the J call TRBJ2-7, with D tentatively TRBD1 (6 bases). The sequencing here drew on CD4+ or CD8+ T cells sorted from blood, taken in a trial of the OX40 agonist ivuxolimab. The chain's CDR3 is CASRRGNEQYF. Written as DNA, the CDR3 is TGTGCCAGCAGAAGGGGGAACGAGCAGTACTTC.